These 26 T cell receptor beta chains were sequenced from one sample in a study of blood T cell repertoires in COVID-19. Only in-frame clones appear in the TCRdb table, and some are missing; sequencing was by immunoSEQ multiplex PCR. The repertoire holds 250,000 to 350,000 clones, with about 90% as singletons. Source material: peripheral blood. The receptor source for this set is a woman aged 25 to 45 with COVID-19, enrolled during active disease.

This chain connects TRBV9 to TRBJ1-2, with 8 bases matching TRBD1. This CDR3 has 15 amino acids. V shed 0 bases, J shed 6 bases, and the junction held 7 bases outside the gene matches. Germline V CDR1 and CDR2: SGDLS, YYNGEE. The CDR3 sequence is CASSVEAGGADGYTF. The CDR3 DNA reads as TGTGCCAGCAGCGTAGAAGCAGGGGGCGCGGATGGCTACACCTTC.

In this sample, this clone turned up once. The J gene is TRBJ2-1, the V gene TRBV6-2 or TRBV6-3, with a weak D call TRBD2 (5 bases). The CDR3 sequence is 13 residues long. Germline CDR1 is MNHEY and CDR2 is SVGEGT. Trimming shortened V by 6 bases and J by 6 bases, and 12 bases separated the two germline ends. The CDR3 sequence is CASSSGNLNEQFF. In DNA form, the CDR3 reads TGTGCCAGCAGCTCCGGGAATCTCAATGAGCAGTTCTTC.

The chain has TRBV29-1 and TRBJ1-2; D possibly corresponds to TRBD1 (5 bases). CDR1 and CDR2 from the germline V gene are SQVTM and ANQGSEA. The CDR3 is made up of 12 amino acids. Trimming removed 2 bases at V and 8 bases at J, with 12 bases between. The CDR3 loop is CSVESAPGGYTF. The CDR3 DNA is TGCAGCGTTGAATCCGCCCCAGGGGGCTACACCTTC. The full variable domain, rest sourced from reference TRBV29-1 and TRBJ1-2, is SAVISQKPSRDICQRGTSLTIQCQVDSQVTMMFWYRQQPGQSLTLIATANQGSEATYESGFVIDKFPISRPNLTFSTLTVSNMSPEDSSIYLCSVESAPGGYTFGSGTRLTVV.

The chain couples TRBV6-6 to TRBJ1-1; D not certain. The CDR3 contains 14 residues. The germline V gene has CDR1 MNHNY and CDR2 SVGAGI (reference sequence). Trimming took 0 bases from V and 11 from J, leaving 16 bases between them. The CDR3 loop reads CASSYSRGPLRAFF. CDR3 nucleotides: TGTGCCAGCAGTTACTCTCGAGGGCCCCTGCGGGCTTTCTTT.

This clone has just one count. The chain joins TRBV18 to TRBJ1-6; possible D gene TRBD1, 5 bases. V lost 6 bases to trimming and J lost 8 bases, with 14 bases between them. The CDR3 contains 14 residues. The germline gives CDR1 KGHSH, CDR2 LQKENI. The CDR3 loop reads CASSGDGGDSPLHF. The CDR3 coding sequence is TGTGCCAGCTCCGGCGATGGGGGGGATTCACCCCTCCACTTT.

There are a few counts of this clone. CDR3: CASSSQTGNYGYTF. CDR3 coding DNA: TGCGCCAGCAGCTCCCAGACAGGCAACTATGGCTACACCTTC. This chain links TRBV5-1 with TRBJ1-2; weak D call: TRBD1 (6 bases). Germline-derived CDR1 and CDR2 are SGHRS and YFSETQ. The CDR3 has 14 amino acids. Trimming took off 3 bases at V and 2 bases at J, with 11 bases between the two ends.

V usage is TRBV4-2 and J usage is TRBJ2-7, with a tentative D call TRBD1 (6 bases). V lost 0 bases, J lost 3 bases, and 12 bases lay in between. The germline V gene has CDR1 LGHNA and CDR2 YNFKEQ. The CDR3 has 15 amino acids. The CDR3 loop is CASSQELTDSYEQYF. The CDR3 DNA sequence: TGTGCCAGCAGCCAAGAACTAACGGACAGCTACGAGCAGTACTTC.

The table lists this clone with a few counts. The chain carries TRBV5-1 and TRBJ1-6; D ambiguous. The V and J ends lost 0 bases and 0 bases respectively, with 7 bases between them. The CDR3 is 16 amino acids. The germline CDR1 and CDR2 sequences are SGHRS and YFSETQ. The CDR3 is CASSLAGTSYNSPLHF. CDR3 in DNA: TGCGCCAGCAGCTTGGCCGGTACCTCCTATAATTCACCCCTCCACTTT.

The chain carries TRBV7-9 and TRBJ1-1, with 9 bases that match TRBD1. V shed 5 bases and J 5 bases; nucleotides not matched to a gene: 3. This CDR3 is built from 13 residues. Looked up from germline, CDR1 is SEHNR and CDR2 is FQNEAQ (reference sequence). The CDR3 nucleotides read TGTGCCAGCAGCAAGGACAGGGGAACTGAAGCTTTCTTT. This translates into CASSKDRGTEAFF.

This clone came up a few times. The chain employs TRBV11-2 and TRBJ1-5; D is ambiguous. The CDR3 contains 13 residues. CDR1 is SGHAT and CDR2 is FQNNGV in the germline V gene. V gave up 5 bases and J gave up 6 bases, with 11 bases separating them. The CDR3 loop reads CASSASPRQPQHF. The CDR3 DNA sequence: TGTGCCAGCAGCGCCAGTCCCCGTCAGCCCCAGCATTTT.

In the case of this clone: At one end the junction does not follow the germline gene, possibly because of a read error. The V gene is TRBV23-1, the J gene TRBJ2-7; D is possibly TRBD2 (5 bases). TRBV23-1 is marked as an open reading frame, function uncertain. This CDR3 contains 16 residues. The CDR3 sequence is CASSQPADGGLRGRDF. CDR3 coding DNA: TGCGCCAGCAGTCAGCCCGCGGACGGAGGTCTACGCGGTCGGGACTTC.

This sequence joins TRBV18 and TRBJ1-1; 7 bases align to TRBD1. Unmatched junction bases numbered 12, after V lost 4 bases and J lost 10 bases. Germline CDR1 KGHSH, CDR2 LQKENI. The CDR3 spans 14 residues. Here the CDR3 reads CASSLNGRGERAFF. The CDR3 DNA reads as TGTGCCAGCTCACTTAATGGCAGGGGGGAGAGAGCTTTCTTT.

J is TRBJ2-7 and V is TRBV27; TRBD2 agrees at 9 bases. CDR1 MNHEY and CDR2 SMNVEV come from the germline V gene (reference sequence). The CDR3 extends over 15 amino acids. Unmatched junction bases numbered 7, after V lost 6 bases and J lost 1 base. This chain's CDR3 is CASSDTSGPSYEQYF. DNA of the CDR3: TGTGCCAGCAGCGACACTAGCGGGCCTTCCTACGAGCAGTACTTC.

The rearrangement uses TRBV28 and TRBJ2-5; the D is unclear. The ends were cut back, 5 bases at V and 4 bases at J, with 11 bases in the middle. Looked up from germline, CDR1 is MDHEN and CDR2 is SYDVKM. The CDR3 consists of 13 residues. The CDR3 sequence: CASSEVLGETQYF. DNA of the CDR3: TGTGCCAGCAGTGAGGTCTTGGGAGAGACCCAGTACTTC.

This clone was seen only a few times. The chain recombines TRBV28 with TRBJ1-1; D gene unclear. V lost 4 bases and J 1 base, leaving 13 bases between the germline ends. Per germline, CDR1 MDHEN and CDR2 SYDVKM. CDR3 size: 15 residues. CDR3 in DNA: TGTGCCAGCAGTTCCCCCTCCGAGGGGAACACTGAAGCTTTCTTT. Protein product: CASSSPSEGNTEAFF.

This chain links TRBV28 with TRBJ1-5; D is perhaps TRBD1 (5 bases). The germline V gene encodes CDR1 MDHEN and CDR2 SYDVKM. CDR3 size: 14 residues. V was clipped by 7 bases and J by 2 bases, with 12 bases between them. DNA of the CDR3: TGTGCCAGCACCCTGGGGGGGGGCAATCAGCCCCAGCATTTT. This gives the protein CASTLGGGNQPQHF.

The chain links TRBV3-1 (or the pseudogene TRBV3-2) to TRBJ2-1; the match to TRBD2 covers 7 bases. After removal of 1 base from V and 2 bases from J, the junction contained 2 bases not matched to a gene. Germline assignment: CDR1 LGHDT and CDR2 YNNKEL (reference sequence). This CDR3 contains 15 residues. CDR3 DNA: TGTGCCAGCAGCCAAGGCCTAGCGGCCTACAATGAGCAGTTCTTC. Its translation: CASSQGLAAYNEQFF.

V gene TRBV29-1 combines with J gene TRBJ2-2; D might be TRBD2 (5 bases). The CDR3 has 14 residues. Trimming left V 4 bases short and J 0 bases short, with 9 bases between. Germline-derived CDR1 and CDR2 are SQVTM and ANQGSEA. CDR3 protein: CSVAGYANTGELFF. The CDR3 nucleotides are TGCAGCGTTGCGGGGTACGCGAACACCGGGGAGCTGTTTTTT.

This chain joins TRBV5-1 and TRBJ2-2; 10 nucleotides match TRBD2. This CDR3 contains 16 residues. The trim removed 1 base at V and 1 base at J, leaving 1 base unmatched. Germline CDR1 and CDR2: SGHRS and YFSETQ. This CDR3 reads CASSLTSGKNTGELFF. CDR3 sequence (DNA): TGCGCCAGCAGCTTGACTAGCGGGAAGAACACCGGGGAGCTGTTTTTT.

The chain carries TRBV30 and TRBJ1-5; D gene uncertain. CDR3 size: 15 residues. V was shortened by 2 bases and J by 2 bases, with 13 bases between the two germline ends. The V gene's germline CDR1 is GTSNPN and CDR2 SVGIG (reference sequence). The CDR3 sequence: CAWSSRGLGNQPQHF. In DNA form, the CDR3 reads TGTGCCTGGAGTAGTAGAGGGCTTGGCAATCAGCCCCAGCATTTT.

The chain combines TRBV19 with TRBJ1-5; 8 nucleotides align to TRBD1. Trimming removed 9 bases from V and 2 bases from J; junction bases left unmatched: 6. In germline, CDR1 is LNHDA, CDR2 SQIVND (reference sequence). The length of the CDR3 is 14 residues. The CDR3 DNA reads TGTGCCAGCTTGAACAGGGGGGGCAATCAGCCCCAGCATTTT. Translation gives CASLNRGGNQPQHF.

The V gene is TRBV18, the J gene TRBJ1-6, with D unresolved. This CDR3 spans 13 amino acids. Germline CDR1 is KGHSH and CDR2 is LQKENI. V lost 1 base to trimming and J lost 8 bases, with 6 bases between them. CDR3: CASSPLADSPLHF. The DNA for the CDR3 is TGTGCCAGCTCACCACTAGCTGATTCACCCCTCCACTTT.

The chain has TRBV5-6 and TRBJ2-5; D is perhaps TRBD2 (6 bases). Germline V CDR1 and CDR2: SGHDT, YYEEEE. Trimming took 6 bases from V and 5 from J, leaving 17 bases between them. The CDR3 contains 14 residues. DNA of the CDR3: TGTGCCAGCACCTTAGAGGGAGGAGAGGAGACCCAGTACTTC. Amino acids: CASTLEGGEETQYF. Based on the CDR3 plus reference TRBV5-6 and TRBJ2-5, the full variable domain is DAGVTQSPTHLIKTRGQQVTLRCSPKSGHDTVSWYQQALGQGPQFIFQYYEEEERQRGNFPDRFSGHQFPNYSSELNVNALLLGDSALYLCASTLEGGEETQYFGPGTRLLVL.

This clone showed up just a few times. CDR3 sequence: CASSPAGGYSYEQYF. The CDR3 region has the DNA TGTGCCAGCAGCCCGGCGGGAGGGTACTCCTACGAGCAGTACTTC. The chain uses TRBV6-2 or TRBV6-3 and TRBJ2-7; 9 positions match TRBD2. With V trimmed by 6 bases and J by 0 bases, 6 bases remained unmatched. Per the germline V gene, CDR1 is MNHEY and CDR2 is SVGEGT. This CDR3 spans 15 amino acids.

The chain employs TRBV7-3 and TRBJ2-3; D is undetermined. From germline, CDR1 is SGHTA and CDR2 FQGTGA. The CDR3 has 12 amino acids. Trimming left V 5 bases short and J 5 bases short, with 8 bases between. CDR3 in DNA: TGTGCCAGCAGCGCTATTATAGATACGCAGTATTTT. Residues: CASSAIIDTQYF.

The rearrangement joins TRBV11-2 to TRBJ1-2; 7 nucleotides align to TRBD1. V was clipped by 5 bases and J by 8 bases; unmatched bases: 11. The length of the CDR3 is 14 residues. CDR1 is SGHAT, CDR2 FQNNGV, per germline. The CDR3 coding sequence is TGTGCCAGCAGCCCCGGAGACAGGGTGGACGGCTACACCTTC. Its protein product is CASSPGDRVDGYTF.